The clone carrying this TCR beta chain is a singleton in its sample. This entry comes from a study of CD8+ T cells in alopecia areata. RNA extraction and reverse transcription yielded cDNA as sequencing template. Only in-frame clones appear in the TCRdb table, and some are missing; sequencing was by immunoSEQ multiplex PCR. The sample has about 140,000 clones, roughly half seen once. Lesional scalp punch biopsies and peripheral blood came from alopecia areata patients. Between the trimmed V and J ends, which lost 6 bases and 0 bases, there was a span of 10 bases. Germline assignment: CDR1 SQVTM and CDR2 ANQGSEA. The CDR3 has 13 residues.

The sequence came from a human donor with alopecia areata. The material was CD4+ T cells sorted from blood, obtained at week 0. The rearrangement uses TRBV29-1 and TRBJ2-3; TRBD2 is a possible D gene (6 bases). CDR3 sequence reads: CSVQSGSTDTQYF. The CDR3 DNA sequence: TGCAGCGTCCAAAGCGGGAGCACAGATACGCAGTATTTT.